The 30 T cell receptor beta chains below all came from one sample that was sequenced in a study of blood T cell repertoires in COVID-19. Method: immunoSEQ multiplex PCR; TCRdb's copy keeps in-frame clones and lacks some. The sample includes approximately 140,000 clones, about nine tenths of them seen just once. The material sequenced was peripheral blood. The receptors were gathered from a man aged 50 to 59 with active or convalescent COVID-19.

This clone appeared once. CDR3 residues: CASSKPTTGNTEAFF. The DNA for the CDR3 is TGTGCCAGCAGTAAACCAACGACAGGGAACACTGAAGCTTTCTTT. The chain recombines TRBV6-2 or TRBV6-3 with TRBJ1-1, with D possibly being TRBD1 (6 bases). CDR1 is MNHEY, CDR2 SVGEGT, per germline. CDR3 length: 15 residues. V was clipped by 5 bases and J by 1 base, with 14 bases between them.

CDR3 sequence (DNA): TGTGCAAGTCGCTTGCCGACTAGCGGGAGTCCCACAGATACGCAGTATTTT. Translation gives CASRLPTSGSPTDTQYF. This chain links TRBV12-2 with TRBJ2-3; whether TRBD2, the table's D call, matches the DNA was not checked. TRBV12-2 is annotated as a pseudogene. The CDR3 is 17 amino acids.

This chain connects TRBV5-1 to TRBJ2-2; D might be TRBD1 (6 bases). The CDR3 has 17 amino acids. Trimming removed 0 bases at V and 0 bases at J, with 12 bases between. Germline V gene sequence: CDR1 SGHRS, CDR2 YFSETQ. CDR3 sequence reads: CASSLEGRGPNTGELFF. In DNA, the CDR3 is TGCGCCAGCAGCTTGGAGGGCAGGGGACCGAACACCGGGGAGCTGTTTTTT.

V gene TRBV21-1 combines with J gene TRBJ2-7; TRBD1 was called by the table and not checked on the DNA. TRBV21-1 is recorded as a pseudogene. The CDR3 has 15 amino acids. The CDR3 bases are TGTGCCAGCAGCAAAACAGGGGTTACTTCCTACGAGCAGTACTTC. This encodes CASSKTGVTSYEQYF.

This clone was seen a single time. The chain links TRBV11-3 to TRBJ1-5, with D tentatively TRBD1 (5 bases). This CDR3 has 16 residues. Trimming removed 5 bases at V and 0 bases at J, with 14 bases between. Germline CDR1 reads SGHNT; CDR2 reads YENEEA. The DNA for the CDR3 is TGTGCCAGCAGCCCACTTCCGACAGTTAGCAATCAGCCCCAGCATTTT. Its protein is CASSPLPTVSNQPQHF.

The chain is built from TRBV19 and TRBJ2-7; 11 positions match TRBD2. Germline V lookup: CDR1 LNHDA, CDR2 SQIVND (reference sequence). With 3 bases clipped from V and 0 bases from J, the junction kept 4 bases outside the gene matches. There are 16 residues in the CDR3. In nucleotides, the CDR3 is TGTGCCAGTAGTATCGGGACTAGCGGACACTCCTACGAGCAGTACTTC. It is translated as CASSIGTSGHSYEQYF.

The chain joins TRBV6-1 to TRBJ2-1; TRBD1 aligns across 8 bases. CDR3 size: 20 residues. In germline, CDR1 is MNHNS, CDR2 SASEGT. V lost 0 bases, J lost 3 bases, and 16 bases stayed unmatched. CDR3 DNA: TGTGCCAGCAGTGAAGCAGGGGACAGGTCATACTATAGCCTCTACAATGAGCAGTTCTTC. It translates to CASSEAGDRSYYSLYNEQFF.

This chain links TRBV5-1 with TRBJ2-3, with D tentatively TRBD2 (5 bases). This CDR3 region has 15 residues. The germline V gene encodes CDR1 SGHRS and CDR2 YFSETQ. V shed 0 bases and J shed 0 bases, with 8 bases lying between them. The CDR3, as DNA: TGCGCCAGCAGCTTGGTGCGGGCTAGCACAGATACGCAGTATTTT. Translating gives CASSLVRASTDTQYF.

This chain connects TRBV3-1 (or the pseudogene TRBV3-2) to TRBJ2-1; possible D gene TRBD1, 6 bases. Germline lookup yields CDR1 LGHDT and CDR2 YNNKEL (reference sequence). V was pared by 1 base and J by 8 bases, with 15 bases between. CDR3 size: 15 residues. CDR3 in amino acids: CASSQAGALGYEQFF. CDR3 coding DNA: TGTGCCAGCAGCCAAGCAGGGGCACTGGGCTATGAGCAGTTCTTC.

J is TRBJ2-1 and V is TRBV11-2, with TRBD1 matching 8 bases. The CDR3 has 15 amino acids. Germline lookup yields CDR1 SGHAT and CDR2 FQNNGV. Trimming removed 5 bases from V and 0 bases from J; junction bases left unmatched: 3. The CDR3 is CASSRTGSSYNEQFF. CDR3 DNA: TGTGCCAGCAGCCGGACAGGGAGCTCCTACAATGAGCAGTTCTTC.

The gene calls are TRBV24-1 and TRBJ2-5, with a tentative D call TRBD2 (6 bases). Trimming stripped 4 bases from V and 4 bases from J, with 15 bases between. The CDR3 extends over 15 amino acids. Germline CDR1 reads KGHDR; CDR2 reads SFDVKD. This CDR3 reads CATSDSRGSGETQYF. DNA for the CDR3: TGTGCCACCAGTGACTCCCGGGGGTCCGGAGAGACCCAGTACTTC.

The rearrangement uses TRBV28 and TRBJ1-2, with 10 nucleotides matching TRBD1. V lost 6 bases, J lost 8 bases, and 9 bases stayed unmatched. Germline values: CDR1 MDHEN, CDR2 SYDVKM. This CDR3 comprises 14 residues. The CDR3 reads CASRRDRGLRGYTF. CDR3 coding DNA: TGTGCCAGCAGACGGGACAGGGGTCTTAGGGGCTACACCTTC.

The gene calls are TRBV28 and TRBJ1-1; D call uncertain. This CDR3 comprises 12 residues. V dropped 2 bases and J dropped 6 bases, with 7 bases sitting between them. Germline lookup yields CDR1 MDHEN and CDR2 SYDVKM. For the CDR3, the DNA is TGTGCCAGCAGTTTAAGCAGCGCTGAAGCTTTCTTT. It specifies CASSLSSAEAFF.

This clone was detected once. V usage is TRBV6-5 and J usage is TRBJ1-1; TRBD1 matches 9 bases. V lost 6 bases, J lost 4 bases, and 6 bases stayed unmatched. Germline V lookup: CDR1 MNHEY, CDR2 SVGAGI. This CDR3 has 14 amino acids. The CDR3 here is CASSFDRGGTEAFF. The CDR3 nucleotides are TGTGCCAGCAGCTTCGACAGGGGGGGCACTGAAGCTTTCTTT.

The V gene is TRBV7-9, the J gene TRBJ2-1, with a tentative D call TRBD2 (5 bases). The length of the CDR3 is 15 residues. Germline CDR1 and CDR2: SEHNR and FQNEAQ (reference sequence). V lost 1 base, J lost 4 bases, and 11 bases lay in between. CDR3 in amino acids: CASSLGGGGYNEQFF. CDR3 DNA: TGTGCCAGCAGCTTAGGGGGTGGAGGATACAATGAGCAGTTCTTC.

V usage is TRBV28 and J usage is TRBJ2-5; 11 nucleotides align to TRBD1. CDR3 size: 14 residues. Germline V gene data show CDR1 as MDHEN and CDR2 as SYDVKM. J gave up 4 bases and V 6 bases, and 4 bases lay outside the gene matches. CDR3 loop: CASRRTGGLETQYF. CDR3 DNA sequence: TGTGCCAGCAGAAGGACAGGGGGCTTAGAGACCCAGTACTTC.

This chain connects TRBV2 to TRBJ2-3, with 9 bases matching TRBD2. Germline CDR1 SNHLY, CDR2 FYNNEI. Trimming at V came to 6 bases and at J to 3 bases, leaving 10 bases not matched to a gene. This CDR3 is built from 16 residues. CDR3 amino acids: CASRRGSGSVTDTQYF. CDR3 nucleotide sequence: TGTGCCAGCAGGAGGGGTAGCGGGAGTGTAACAGATACGCAGTATTTT.

This chain's CDR3 is CASSITRTGGIWHEQFF. CDR3 bases: TGTGCCAGCAGTATTACACGGACAGGGGGGATATGGCATGAGCAGTTCTTC. The chain is built from TRBV28 and TRBJ2-1; TRBD1 aligns across 10 bases. Looked up from germline, CDR1 is MDHEN and CDR2 is SYDVKM. V was clipped by 5 bases and J by 8 bases; unmatched bases: 15. CDR3 length: 17 residues.

This chain joins TRBV2 and TRBJ2-7, with unresolved D. This CDR3 spans 14 amino acids. Trimming shortened V by 2 bases and J by 3 bases, and 11 bases separated the two germline ends. Looked up from germline, CDR1 is SNHLY and CDR2 is FYNNEI. The DNA of the CDR3 is TGTGCCAGCAGTGAATTGGCAGGTAACTACGAGCAGTACTTC. Translating gives CASSELAGNYEQYF.

The gene calls are TRBV5-1 and TRBJ2-2; 7 nucleotides align to TRBD2. Germline V gene sequence: CDR1 SGHRS, CDR2 YFSETQ. The ends lost 0 bases at V and 6 bases at J; junction bases unmatched: 5. The CDR3 spans 15 residues. The DNA for the CDR3 is TGCGCCAGCAGCTTGGTGTCTCTAGCGGCCGGGGAGCTGTTTTTT. Its protein product is CASSLVSLAAGELFF.

The gene calls are TRBV4-1 and TRBJ1-1; TRBD1 aligns across 9 bases. The V gene's germline CDR1 is MGHRA and CDR2 YSYEKL. The J segment lost 5 bases and the V segment lost 4 bases, leaving 8 bases of the junction unmatched. This CDR3 contains 15 residues. The CDR3 sequence: CASSPPQGARTEAFF. The CDR3, as DNA: TGCGCCAGCAGCCCCCCACAGGGGGCAAGAACTGAAGCTTTCTTT.

CDR3: CASSLAGPGELFF. DNA of the CDR3: TGTGCCAGCAGCTTGGCTGGGCCCGGGGAGCTGTTTTTT. The chain recombines TRBV5-4 with TRBJ2-2; D is unresolved. V gave up 0 bases and J gave up 6 bases, with 6 bases separating them. Germline V gene data show CDR1 as SGHNT and CDR2 as YYREEE (reference sequence). The CDR3 contains 13 residues.

The rearrangement uses TRBV3-1 (or the pseudogene TRBV3-2) and TRBJ1-2; tentatively, D is TRBD1 (6 bases). From germline, CDR1 is LGHDT and CDR2 YNNKEL (reference sequence). The CDR3 is 15 residues long. V shed 0 bases and J shed 7 bases, with 15 bases lying between them. CDR3 bases: TGTGCCAGCAGCCAAGATTTGGGGGCTTCCTCTGGCTACACCTTC. It codes for CASSQDLGASSGYTF.

This clone was counted between two and nine times. The V and J genes are TRBV28 and TRBJ1-1; TRBD1 matches at 8 bases. The CDR3 spans 16 residues. Trimming cost V 1 base and J 3 bases; bases outside gene matches: 7. From germline, CDR1 is MDHEN and CDR2 SYDVKM. The CDR3 coding sequence is TGTGCCAGCAGTTTATCGCCAGACAGGGGTGACACTGAAGCTTTCTTT. This gives the protein CASSLSPDRGDTEAFF. Looking up the rest from reference TRBV28 and TRBJ1-1 gives the full variable domain: DVKVTQSSRYLVKRTGEKVFLECVQDMDHENMFWYRQDPGLGLRLIYFSYDVKMKEKGDIPEGYSVSREKKERFSLILESASTNQTSMYLCASSLSPDRGDTEAFFGQGTRLTVV.

This sequence joins TRBV9 and TRBJ2-5; 7 bases align to TRBD2. V gave up 4 bases and J gave up 3 bases; unmatched junction bases: 6. CDR3 length equals 14 residues. Germline values: CDR1 SGDLS, CDR2 YYNGEE. CDR3 in DNA: TGTGCCAGCAGCCCCCGGGGGGTAAAAGAGACCCAGTACTTC. Translation gives CASSPRGVKETQYF.

The genes are TRBV6-5 and TRBJ2-7; no definite D call. The germline V gene has CDR1 MNHEY and CDR2 SVGAGI. CDR3 length equals 13 residues. V lost 2 bases, J lost 3 bases, and 8 bases lay in between. The DNA for the CDR3 is TGTGCCAGCAGTTACGGGCCAAACTACGAGCAGTACTTC. It specifies CASSYGPNYEQYF.

V and J are TRBV24-1 and TRBJ2-1; 9 nucleotides match TRBD2. Germline values: CDR1 KGHDR, CDR2 SFDVKD. V was clipped by 1 base and J by 8 bases; unmatched bases: 5. This CDR3 is built from 15 residues. The CDR3 DNA sequence: TGTGCCACCAGTGATTTAGCTAGCGGGACCCATGAGCAGTTCTTC. It translates to CATSDLASGTHEQFF.

V is TRBV6-2 or TRBV6-3 and J is TRBJ2-7, with D possibly being TRBD1 (6 bases). Looked up from germline, CDR1 is MNHEY and CDR2 is SVGEGT. The V and J ends lost 6 bases and 6 bases respectively, with 12 bases between them. The CDR3 totals 12 residues. CDR3 coding DNA: TGTGCCAGCAGCGTACAGGGCGGCGAGCAGTACTTC. As protein: CASSVQGGEQYF.

This clone occurred once. This sequence joins TRBV29-1 and TRBJ2-2; TRBD2 matches 7 bases. The germline V gene encodes CDR1 SQVTM and CDR2 ANQGSEA. This CDR3 contains 14 residues. V was clipped by 3 bases and J by 4 bases; unmatched bases: 5. The DNA for the CDR3 is TGCAGCGTTGAGAGAGGCGGGGGCACCGGGGAGCTGTTTTTT. Its protein is CSVERGGGTGELFF.

The gene calls are TRBV5-4 and TRBJ2-2, with 10 bases aligning to TRBD2. The J segment lost 3 bases and the V segment lost 4 bases, leaving 3 bases of the junction unmatched. This CDR3 has 15 amino acids. Germline lookup yields CDR1 SGHNT and CDR2 YYREEE (reference sequence). CDR3 nucleotide sequence: TGTGCCAGCAGCCTCGGACTAGCGGACACCGGGGAGCTGTTTTTT. Encoded protein: CASSLGLADTGELFF.